This T cell receptor (beta chain) was retrieved from a study of T cell responses to AZD1222 COVID-19 vaccine (dated by TCRdb to the early 2020s). Regarding the study in general: A total of about 240 trial participants underwent TCR sequencing, of whom around 200 received two doses of AZD1222 and 26 received two doses of the MenACWY control vaccine. Enrollment into the trials was organized by age into subgroups of 18-55, 56-69 and 70-plus years, and those subgroups contained approximately 160, 26 and 62 TCR-sequenced participants, respectively. Results the study describes overall, beyond this receptor: Reportedly, close to half of the unique spike-specific TCRs recognized epitopes lying outside the regions that are mutated in the B.1.351 and B.1.1.7 variants. No day 14 peak-response samples were available, so repertoires were characterized only after the peak T cell response. In the small 56-69-year group, the increase in depth fell short of significance, most likely because of low power. CD4 TCRs associated with the vaccine covered the entire spike protein, and the dominant responses were in regions 160-218 and 743-854. Spike-specific TCR breadth and depth rose significantly after two AZD1222 doses compared with day 0 and with MenACWY recipients. Conclusions about previously exposed vaccinees are limited, since just a handful of AZD1222 recipients were seropositive for SARS-CoV-2 at baseline. Participants were mostly white British, with more females than males. The authors suggested clonal diversity may have been underestimated.

The CDR3 regions of human TCRbeta chains were analyzed by immunosequencing. The authors' pipeline ran thus. Repertoire TCRs were checked for matches against a reference library of SARS-CoV-2-specific TCRs that had been generated using the MIRA antigen-specificity platform. Breadth meant the fraction of unique TCRs that were SARS-CoV-2-associated, whereas depth meant the fraction of total T cells that were SARS-CoV-2-associated. Using the MIRA data, each spike-specific TCR was mapped to the spike region that the TCR reacts to and placed in a CD4 or CD8 class. Log10-transformed breadth and depth values were compared by one-way ANOVA with Sidak's multiple comparisons tests. TCRdb took over this immuneACCESS table, retaining in-frame rearrangements with V and J assigned. Such tables are incomplete; in checked studies, under half of the missing clones stem from an unresolved V gene, and the remainder is unexplained. Clone size and the V and J calls come from that table; the DNA yielded D and trimming. The sample records 100,000 to 150,000 clones, roughly 88% of which are singletons. The ten largest clonotypes hold about 4.1% of the sample.

Read against the paper, the sample's time point label means: baseline before first vaccination. The sample's treatment or condition label, in plain terms: meningococcal conjugate vaccine given as trial control. Vaccinee samples came from UK trials COV001 and COV002, including a single-blind randomized controlled phase 2/3 trial of AZD1222 (ChAdOx1 nCoV-19) in healthy adults. For TCRbeta chain sequencing, PBMC samples from trial participants were taken at day 0 and at day 28 after the second dose. Worth noting for this clone: Which antigen it targets is not known. Per-base quality was not reported, and no clone a single base away is much larger than it. The same CDR3 is also encoded by other DNA sequences in this sample.

This TCR was recovered from an adult in good health. This specimen consisted of peripheral blood, obtained on day 0 of MenACWY control vaccination.

The DNA sequence follows: TGTGCCAGCAGCGTAGGGGGAACCCAAGAGACCCAGTACTTC. This gives the protein CASSVGGTQETQYF. The chain is encoded by TRBV9 joined to TRBJ2-5, with the D gene too uncertain to name. The CDR3 numbers 14 residues from cysteine through phenylalanine. Only the CDR3 part of the read is kept: 42 bases, read in frame from the first base. Between the V and J ends, shortened by 0 bases and 1 base respectively, the junction contains 7 bases. Sequences SGDLS (CDR1) and YYNGEE (CDR2) are obtained from the germline V gene.